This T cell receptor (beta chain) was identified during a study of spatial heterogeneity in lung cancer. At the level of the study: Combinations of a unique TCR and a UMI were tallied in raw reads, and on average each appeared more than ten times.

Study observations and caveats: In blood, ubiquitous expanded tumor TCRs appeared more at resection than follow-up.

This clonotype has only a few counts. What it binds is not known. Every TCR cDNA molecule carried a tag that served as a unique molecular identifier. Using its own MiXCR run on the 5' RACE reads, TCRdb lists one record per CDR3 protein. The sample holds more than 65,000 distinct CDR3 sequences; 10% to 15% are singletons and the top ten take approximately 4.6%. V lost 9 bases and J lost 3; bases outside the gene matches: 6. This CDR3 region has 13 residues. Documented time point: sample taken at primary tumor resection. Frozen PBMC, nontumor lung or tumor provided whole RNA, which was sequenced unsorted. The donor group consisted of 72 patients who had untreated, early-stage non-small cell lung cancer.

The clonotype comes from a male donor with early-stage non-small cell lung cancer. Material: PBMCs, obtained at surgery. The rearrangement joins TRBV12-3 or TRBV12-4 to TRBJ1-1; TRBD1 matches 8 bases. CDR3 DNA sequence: TGTGCCAGGACAGGGGCGGGAGACACTGAAGCTTTCTTT. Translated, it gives CARTGAGDTEAFF.